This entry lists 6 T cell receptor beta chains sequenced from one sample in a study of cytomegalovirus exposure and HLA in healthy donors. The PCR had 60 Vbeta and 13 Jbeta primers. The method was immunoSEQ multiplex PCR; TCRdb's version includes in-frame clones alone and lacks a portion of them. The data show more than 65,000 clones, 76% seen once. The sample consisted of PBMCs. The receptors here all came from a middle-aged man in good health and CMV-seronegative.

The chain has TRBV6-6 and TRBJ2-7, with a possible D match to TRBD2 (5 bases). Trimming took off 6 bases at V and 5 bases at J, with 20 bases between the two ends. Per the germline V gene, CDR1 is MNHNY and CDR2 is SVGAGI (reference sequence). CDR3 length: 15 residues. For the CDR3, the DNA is TGTGCCAGCAGGGGCGCAGACTCTGGAGGCGACGAGCAGTACTTC. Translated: CASRGADSGGDEQYF.

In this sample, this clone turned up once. In DNA, the CDR3 is TGTGCCAGCAGCACCTCACCCCGGGAGGAGCAGTTCTTC. This translates into CASSTSPREEQFF. The chain employs TRBV13 and TRBJ2-1; D may be TRBD2 (6 bases). The CDR3 is made up of 13 amino acids. Trimming stripped 5 bases from V and 10 bases from J, with 15 bases between. Germline-derived CDR1 and CDR2 are PRHDT and FYEKMQ (reference sequence).

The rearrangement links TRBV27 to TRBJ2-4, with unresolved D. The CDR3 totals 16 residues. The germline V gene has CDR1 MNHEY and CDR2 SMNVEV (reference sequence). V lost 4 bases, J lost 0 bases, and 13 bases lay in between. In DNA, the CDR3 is TGTGCCAGCAGTTCCCAAACAGAATTAGCCAAAAACATTCAGTACTTC. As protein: CASSSQTELAKNIQYF.

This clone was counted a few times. DNA for the CDR3: TGTGCCAGCAGGACCCGGGGGACCTCTTATCAGCCCCAGCATTTT. Translation gives CASRTRGTSYQPQHF. This sequence joins TRBV28 and TRBJ1-5; TRBD1 is a possible D gene (5 bases). V dropped 6 bases and J dropped 5 bases, with 17 bases sitting between them. This CDR3 has 15 amino acids. Germline loops: CDR1 MDHEN, CDR2 SYDVKM. The full variable domain, completed using reference TRBV28 and TRBJ1-5, is DVKVTQSSRYLVKRTGEKVFLECVQDMDHENMFWYRQDPGLGLRLIYFSYDVKMKEKGDIPEGYSVSREKKERFSLILESASTNQTSMYLCASRTRGTSYQPQHFGDGTRLSIL.

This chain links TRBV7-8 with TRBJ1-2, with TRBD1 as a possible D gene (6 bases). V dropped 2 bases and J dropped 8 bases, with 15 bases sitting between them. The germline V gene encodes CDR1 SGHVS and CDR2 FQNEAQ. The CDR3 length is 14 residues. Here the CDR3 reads CASSLWGRGIGYTF. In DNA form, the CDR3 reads TGTGCCAGCAGCTTATGGGGCAGGGGAATCGGCTACACCTTC.

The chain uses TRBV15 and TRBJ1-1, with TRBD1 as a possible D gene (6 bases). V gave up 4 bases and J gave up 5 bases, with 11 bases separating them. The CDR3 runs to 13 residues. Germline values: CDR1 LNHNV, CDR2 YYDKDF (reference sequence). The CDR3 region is CATSKRQVTEAFF. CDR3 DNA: TGTGCCACCAGCAAACGACAGGTTACTGAAGCTTTCTTT.